Below are 18 T cell receptor beta chains sequenced from a single sample in a study of blood T cell repertoires in COVID-19. Here immunoSEQ multiplex PCR was the method, and the copy in TCRdb shows in-frame clones only, minus some. This sample has 130,000 to 150,000 clones, with around 79% found just once. The sample taken for sequencing was peripheral blood. These receptor sequences come from a woman in her 70s with COVID-19, enrolled during active disease.

The chain joins TRBV6-5 to TRBJ1-2; D not certain. This CDR3 is built from 13 residues. The V gene lost 10 bases and the J gene lost 1 base, with 13 bases spanning the gap. The germline CDR1 and CDR2 sequences are MNHEY and SVGAGI. CDR3 residues: CATLRGNNYGYTF. The CDR3 DNA sequence: TGTGCCACCCTGAGAGGGAATAACTATGGCTACACCTTC.

V usage is TRBV4-3 and J usage is TRBJ1-2; weak D call: TRBD1 (5 bases). Germline V gives CDR1 LGHNA, CDR2 YSLEER. The CDR3 contains 14 residues. V lost 0 bases, J lost 7 bases, and 12 bases lay in between. The CDR3 nucleotides are TGCGCCAGCAGCCAAGATAGACAGTTCGGTGGCTACACCTTC. This sequence encodes CASSQDRQFGGYTF.

The chain has TRBV2 and TRBJ1-3; 8 bases fit TRBD1. V was clipped by 7 bases and J by 2 bases; unmatched bases: 4. The germline CDR1 and CDR2 sequences are SNHLY and FYNNEI. This CDR3 contains 14 residues. CDR3 sequence (DNA): TGTGCCAGCAACAGGGGGGCCGCTGGAAACACCATATATTTT. This translates into CASNRGAAGNTIYF.

This clone was counted many times. The chain carries TRBV12-3 or TRBV12-4 and TRBJ1-2; maybe TRBD1 (6 bases). The V gene lost 6 bases and the J gene lost 4 bases, with 12 bases spanning the gap. CDR3 size: 13 residues. The CDR3 sequence: CASRAGTSYGYTF. CDR3 DNA: TGTGCCAGCAGGGCCGGGACAAGCTATGGCTACACCTTC.

The chain employs TRBV11-2 and TRBJ1-6; the D is unclear. V lost 0 bases, J lost 11 bases, and 8 bases lay in between. The length of the CDR3 is 13 residues. CDR1 and CDR2 from the germline V gene are SGHAT and FQNNGV. In nucleotides, the CDR3 is TGTGCCAGCAGCTTAGATCAAGACACACCCCTCCACTTT. It encodes CASSLDQDTPLHF.

This clone appeared a few times. The V call is TRBV5-1, the J call TRBJ2-3; TRBD1 is a possible D gene (6 bases). The CDR3 loop spans 15 amino acids. Trimming took 0 bases from V and 6 from J, leaving 14 bases between them. Germline V lookup: CDR1 SGHRS, CDR2 YFSETQ. CDR3 residues: CASSLVGALGDTQYF. The CDR3 region has the DNA TGCGCCAGCAGCTTGGTGGGGGCCCTCGGGGATACGCAGTATTTT. The variable domain in full, completed from reference TRBV5-1 and TRBJ2-3, reads KAGVTQTPRYLIKTRGQQVTLSCSPISGHRSVSWYQQTPGQGLQFLFEYFSETQRNKGNFPGRFSGRQFSNSRSEMNVSTLELGDSALYLCASSLVGALGDTQYFGPGTRLTVL.

V and J are TRBV24-1 and TRBJ2-1; 7 bases are a match to TRBD1. This CDR3 region has 14 residues. V was pared by 4 bases and J by 10 bases, with 9 bases of the junction left unmatched. Germline V gene sequence: CDR1 KGHDR, CDR2 SFDVKD. The CDR3 is CATSDPGQLMEQFF. CDR3 nucleotide sequence: TGTGCCACCAGTGACCCGGGACAGCTCATGGAGCAGTTCTTC.

This clone was seen repeatedly, ten times or more. The rearrangement joins TRBV11-3 to TRBJ2-5; D may be TRBD2 (6 bases). The germline gives CDR1 SGHNT, CDR2 YENEEA. This CDR3 is built from 15 residues. Deletions cut 1 base from V and 2 bases from J, with 11 bases between. The CDR3 DNA follows: TGTGCCAGCAGCTTAGGGGGACTCGCGCAAGAGACCCAGTACTTC. Translated, it gives CASSLGGLAQETQYF.

The rearrangement joins TRBV2 to TRBJ1-5, with 8 bases that match TRBD1. This CDR3 has 14 residues. J gave up 6 bases and V 3 bases, and 4 bases lay outside the gene matches. Per the germline V gene, CDR1 is SNHLY and CDR2 is FYNNEI. CDR3 DNA: TGTGCCAGCAGTGATGACAGGGGCGGTCAGCCCCAGCATTTT. This sequence encodes CASSDDRGGQPQHF. The full variable domain, its missing parts supplied by reference TRBV2 and TRBJ1-5, is EPEVTQTPSHQVTQMGQEVILRCVPISNHLYFYWYRQILGQKVEFLVSFYNNEISEKSEIFDDQFSVERPDGSNFTLKIRSTKLEDSAMYFCASSDDRGGQPQHFGDGTRLSIL.

This rearrangement joins TRBV19 to TRBJ1-1; possible D gene TRBD1, 5 bases. Per germline, CDR1 LNHDA and CDR2 SQIVND (reference sequence). V gave up 6 bases and J gave up 5 bases, with 13 bases separating them. The CDR3 spans 13 residues. The CDR3 sequence: CASSNGGGTEAFF. The CDR3 DNA reads as TGTGCCAGTAGCAATGGGGGGGGTACTGAAGCTTTCTTT. Using reference TRBV19 and TRBJ1-1 for the parts outside the CDR3, the full variable domain is DGGITQSPKYLFRKEGQNVTLSCEQNLNHDAMYWYRQDPGQGLRLIYYSQIVNDFQKGDIAEGYSVSREKKESFPLTVTSAQKNPTAFYLCASSNGGGTEAFFGQGTRLTVV.

The V gene is TRBV6-1, the J gene TRBJ1-3; 9 nucleotides line up with TRBD1. The V gene's germline CDR1 is MNHNS and CDR2 SASEGT. Germline trimming cut 6 bases from V and 7 bases from J; bases unmatched to any gene: 7. CDR3 size: 14 residues. CDR3 in amino acids: CASSLGQGINTIYF. CDR3 coding DNA: TGTGCCAGCAGCCTGGGACAGGGAATTAACACCATATATTTT.

This chain uses TRBV7-2 with TRBJ1-1, with 8 positions matching TRBD1. The germline gives CDR1 SGHTA, CDR2 FQGNSA. The CDR3 has 16 amino acids. V shed 1 base, J shed 4 bases, and the junction held 8 bases outside the gene matches. CDR3 region: CASSLVTGGRGTEAFF. CDR3 nucleotides: TGTGCCAGCAGCTTAGTCACAGGGGGGCGAGGCACTGAAGCTTTCTTT.

This chain links TRBV7-9 with TRBJ2-5; no reliable D call. V was pared by 3 bases and J by 0 bases, with 2 bases between. The length of the CDR3 is 12 residues. Looked up from germline, CDR1 is SEHNR and CDR2 is FQNEAQ (reference sequence). The CDR3 DNA sequence: TGTGCCAGCAGCTTTAACCAAGAGACCCAGTACTTC. Translation gives CASSFNQETQYF.

The chain recombines TRBV24-1 with TRBJ2-2; no clear D gene. The CDR3 spans 14 residues. CDR1 is KGHDR, CDR2 SFDVKD, per germline. Trimming removed 6 bases from V and 0 bases from J, with 7 bases in between. The CDR3 loop is CATSQFSNTGELFF. CDR3 sequence (DNA): TGTGCCACCAGTCAGTTCTCGAACACCGGGGAGCTGTTTTTT.

This clone appeared a single time. The gene calls are TRBV24-1 and TRBJ2-5; TRBD2 matches 9 bases. The CDR3 is made up of 13 amino acids. The ends lost 7 bases at V and 2 bases at J; junction bases unmatched: 1. Germline V lookup: CDR1 KGHDR, CDR2 SFDVKD. The DNA of the CDR3 is TGTGCCACCAGGGCGGGGGGGCAAGAGACCCAGTACTTC. Translating gives CATRAGGQETQYF.

This clone came up a few times. J is TRBJ1-2 and V is TRBV28; perhaps TRBD1 as D (6 bases). Germline V gene data show CDR1 as MDHEN and CDR2 as SYDVKM. This CDR3 has 14 residues. With 7 bases removed from V and 4 bases from J, the gap between germline ends came to 16 bases. CDR3 loop: CASTPGGARYGYTF. The CDR3 DNA is TGTGCCAGCACCCCTGGGGGGGCGCGCTATGGCTACACCTTC.

CDR3 loop: CASSESLSGANVLTF. The DNA of the CDR3 is TGTGCCAGCAGTGAATCCCTCTCTGGGGCCAACGTCCTGACTTTC. J is TRBJ2-6 and V is TRBV6-1; no clear D. Trimming shortened V by 2 bases and J by 0 bases, and 5 bases separated the two germline ends. The CDR3 totals 15 residues. Germline V gene lookup returns CDR1 MNHNS and CDR2 SASEGT.

The table lists this clone with a count of one. V gene TRBV6-5 combines with J gene TRBJ2-3, with TRBD2 matching 14 bases. The CDR3 consists of 15 residues. Trimming at V came to 9 bases and at J to 9 bases, leaving 11 bases not matched to a gene. CDR1 and CDR2 from the germline V gene are MNHEY and SVGAGI. The CDR3 protein is CASSGTSGGRGTQYF. CDR3 DNA sequence: TGTGCCAGTTCCGGGACTAGCGGGGGAAGGGGCACGCAGTATTTT.